The rows below give T cell receptor beta chains drawn from one sample of a study of vaccination and CD4 T cells after COVID-19. Each CDR3 protein gets one entry after TCRdb re-called the PCR reads with MiXCR. Here the sample spans fewer than 15,000 distinct CDR3 sequences, around 32% being singletons. The antigens these receptors bind are not known. Sequences were derived from CD4+ T cells from blood, cultured in vitro, sampled before SARS-CoV-2 vaccination. All receptors come from a human donor who received a COVID-19 vaccine. CDR3s leave out the opening cysteine and the closing phenylalanine or tryptophan. Size is omitted from some rows. Given values are once, few, many or a class for expanded clones.

-	TRBV5-1	ASSLIQAGQETQY
-	TRBV19	ASSKRRTGLDIQPQH
-	TRBV6-1	ASSEAREEY
few	TRBV29-1	SVRQGADGYT
few	TRBV30	AWTSGGARRETQY
few	TRBV5-1	ASSLSGWNTGELF
few	TRBV6-5	ASSYYLAGGFNEQY
-	TRBV11-3	ASSKSGVNEQY
-	TRBV20-1	SLMNTRLQQAEQF
-	TRBV6-1	ASSENLDRQETQY
-	TRBV6-5	ASSYSRPGQQETQY
-	TRBV4-1	ASSQEFGGPVTDTQY
few	TRBV24-1	ATSEDRDNGYT
few	TRBV6-1	ASNILGVNTQY
-	TRBV18	ASSPPPGQVNEQF
-	TRBV7-9	ASSLEGGTYNEQF
-	TRBV5-1	ASSLESGRMNTEAF
once	TRBV24-1	ATSDGDRVTGELF
-	TRBV30	AWSKPRARGGYT
few	TRBV7-2	ASSLVLAGGTNTGELF
-	TRBV6-1	ASSPTGTGAFEAF
-	TRBV6-1	ASSEYSAGNYGYT
once	TRBV7-3	ASSTNQEGSQY
-	TRBV15	ATSRNRGDYEQY
-	TRBV6-5	ASSYSETGNSPLH
-	TRBV5-1	ASSSKTSGADEQY
few	TRBV6-1	ASSAGTAQSANYGYT
-	TRBV7-9	ASSLGSRKAF